One and the same sample provided the 21 T cell receptor beta chains below, sequenced in a study of CD8 T cells in ankylosing spondylitis. TCRdb reprocessed the 5' RACE reads with MiXCR, giving one entry per CDR3 protein. The sample carries about 230,000 distinct CDR3 sequences, 8% to 9% recorded once. The material sequenced was blood, either unsorted or a sorted T cell fraction (not recorded which). The receptors stem from a female donor with ankylosing spondylitis or in good health (not recorded which).

This clonotype was observed at least ten times. CDR3 sequence reads: CASSGGAGVNEQFF. In DNA, the CDR3 is TGCGCCAGCAGCGGGGGGGCCGGGGTCAATGAGCAGTTCTTC. The chain recombines TRBV5-1 with TRBJ2-1; D perhaps matches TRBD2 (7 bases). This CDR3 is built from 14 residues. Germline CDR1 and CDR2: SGHRS and YFSETQ. V was trimmed by 4 bases and J by 6 bases, leaving 14 bases between them.

This clonotype was seen many times. This rearrangement joins TRBV7-6 to TRBJ2-1; 8 bases are shared with TRBD2. V was clipped by 0 bases and J by 7 bases; unmatched bases: 8. CDR1 is SGHVS, CDR2 FNYEAQ, per germline. There are 16 residues in the CDR3. CDR3 sequence (DNA): TGTGCCAGCAGCTTAGCGTACCTAGCGGGTCTTAATGAGCAGTTCTTC. Translated, it gives CASSLAYLAGLNEQFF. Full variable domain (outside the CDR3, taken from reference TRBV7-6 and TRBJ2-1): GAGVSQSPRYKVTKRGQDVALRCDPISGHVSLYWYRQALGQGPEFLTYFNYEAQQDKSGLPNDRFSAERPEGSISTLTIQRTEQRDSAMYRCASSLAYLAGLNEQFFGPGTRLTVL.

This clonotype was recorded many times. The V and J genes are TRBV4-2 and TRBJ2-5, with D unclear. There are 12 residues in the CDR3. The germline V gene has CDR1 LGHNA and CDR2 YNFKEQ. Trimming took 1 base from V and 5 from J, leaving 5 bases between them. CDR3 protein: CASSQVEETQYF. The CDR3 DNA reads TGTGCCAGCAGCCAAGTCGAGGAGACCCAGTACTTC.

The chain links TRBV3-1 to TRBJ2-1, with D perhaps matching TRBD1 or TRBD2 (6 bases each). Germline V gene data show CDR1 as LGHDT and CDR2 as YNNKEL (reference sequence). The CDR3 contains 16 residues. V dropped 3 bases and J dropped 3 bases, with 15 bases sitting between them. CDR3 in amino acids: CASSHLSGAYYNEQFF. DNA for the CDR3: TGTGCCAGCAGCCACCTTTCGGGGGCCTACTACAATGAGCAGTTCTTC.

In this sample, this clonotype turned up many times. The V call is TRBV12-5, the J call TRBJ1-1, with D maybe TRBD1 (6 bases). The CDR3 extends over 13 amino acids. Germline loops: CDR1 LGHNT, CDR2 FRNRAP. V lost 7 bases and J 5 bases, leaving 14 bases between the germline ends. CDR3 amino acids: CASADSRDTEAFF. DNA of the CDR3: TGTGCTAGTGCGGACAGCAGGGATACTGAAGCTTTCTTT.

This clonotype was observed many times. This chain links TRBV7-9 with TRBJ1-6, with TRBD1 matching 11 bases. There are 16 residues in the CDR3. The V segment lost 5 bases and the J segment 12 bases; nucleotides outside the gene matches: 12. The V gene's germline CDR1 is SEHNR and CDR2 FQNEAQ (reference sequence). The CDR3 nucleotides read TGTGCCAGCAGCCTCGGGACAGGGGGATCCTGGGGACCCCTCCACTTT. Translating gives CASSLGTGGSWGPLHF. The full variable domain, rest sourced from reference TRBV7-9 and TRBJ1-6, is DTGVSQNPRHKITKRGQNVTFRCDPISEHNRLYWYRQTLGQGPEFLTYFQNEAQLEKSRLLSDRFSAERPKGSFSTLEIQRTEQGDSAMYLCASSLGTGGSWGPLHFGNGTRLTVT.

In its sample, this clonotype was seen many times. The chain links TRBV20-1 to TRBJ2-7; 8 nucleotides agree with TRBD2. CDR3 size: 15 residues. With 6 bases clipped from V and 5 bases from J, the junction kept 15 bases outside the gene matches. Germline assignment: CDR1 DFQATT and CDR2 SNEGSKA (reference sequence). In DNA, the CDR3 is TGCAGTGCCGAAAGGTCGGGAGGGTTTCCGGACGAGCAGTACTTC. This translates into CSAERSGGFPDEQYF.

This clonotype occurred many times. This chain connects TRBV10-3 to TRBJ2-1, with D maybe TRBD1 (6 bases). V was cut by 4 bases and J by 3 bases, with 16 bases left in between. The CDR3 spans 16 residues. The V gene's germline CDR1 is ENHRY and CDR2 SYGVKD. This CDR3 is CAISADSPGRYNEQFF. CDR3 DNA: TGTGCCATCAGTGCGGACAGCCCAGGGCGCTACAATGAGCAGTTCTTC.

The sample holds many counts of this clonotype. The chain recombines TRBV7-2 with TRBJ1-6; 7 positions agree with TRBD1. CDR1 SGHTA and CDR2 FQGNSA come from the germline V gene. V lost 1 base, J lost 9 bases, and 0 bases stayed unmatched. There are 13 residues in the CDR3. The CDR3 protein is CASSLGQGSPLHF. Here the CDR3 DNA reads TGTGCCAGCAGCTTAGGACAGGGTTCACCCCTCCACTTT.

There are many counts of this clonotype. V is TRBV12-3 or TRBV12-4 and J is TRBJ1-2, with D perhaps matching TRBD1 (5 bases). Trimming cost V 6 bases and J 8 bases, with 22 bases left between them. This CDR3 region has 15 residues. This CDR3 reads CASSSIVTDLGGYTF. The CDR3 nucleotides read TGTGCCAGCAGCTCAATCGTGACAGATTTGGGCGGCTACACCTTC.

This clonotype was seen at least ten times. One end of the junction varies from germline; a read error may be responsible. The chain is built from TRBV5-5 and TRBJ2-1, with a tentative D call TRBD1 (5 bases). This CDR3 spans 12 amino acids. Germline-derived CDR1 and CDR2 are SGHKS and YYEKEE (reference sequence). The CDR3 DNA is TGTGCCAGCAGCAATCTCAGGGTTATCTCAAACTTC. Protein: CASSNLRVISNF.

This clonotype showed up many times. V is TRBV10-1 and J is TRBJ2-7; D possibly corresponds to TRBD1 (5 bases). V was cut by 0 bases and J by 5 bases, with 14 bases left in between. The germline CDR1 and CDR2 sequences are WNHNN and SYGVQD (reference sequence). The CDR3 covers 15 residues. The CDR3 loop reads CASSESIGAPNEQYF. The CDR3 bases are TGCGCCAGCAGTGAGTCGATTGGGGCCCCTAACGAGCAGTACTTC.

This clonotype was counted many times. V usage is TRBV5-6 and J usage is TRBJ2-5; no definite D call. Germline lookup yields CDR1 SGHDT and CDR2 YYEEEE. This CDR3 contains 15 residues. Trimming took 2 bases from V and 3 from J, leaving 14 bases between them. The CDR3 loop reads CASSFSGGVKETQYF. The CDR3 coding sequence is TGTGCCAGCAGCTTCTCCGGCGGAGTGAAAGAGACCCAGTACTTC.

The CDR3 sequence is CSARDQRQANQPQHF. The CDR3 nucleotides read TGCAGTGCTAGAGATCAGAGACAGGCTAATCAGCCCCAGCATTTT. The genes are TRBV20-1 and TRBJ1-5, with D perhaps TRBD1 (6 bases). The V gene lost 0 bases and the J gene lost 4 bases, with 13 bases spanning the gap. The CDR3 is made up of 15 amino acids. Germline CDR1 reads DFQATT; CDR2 reads SNEGSKA (reference sequence).

For this clonotype: This CDR3 fails to terminate in the conserved phenylalanine or tryptophan, so it likely reflects a read error. V is TRBV11-2 and J is TRBJ2-1, with 16 positions matching TRBD2. V shed 1 base and J 5 bases; nucleotides not matched to a gene: 8. This CDR3 has 19 residues. CDR1 SGHAT and CDR2 FQNNGV come from the germline V gene. The DNA for the CDR3 is TGTGCCAGCAGCTTAGTTCCCGGGACTAGCGGGAGGGGAGACAATGAGCAGTTCTCC. Encoded protein: CASSLVPGTSGRGDNEQFS.

This clonotype was recorded many times. V is TRBV5-1 and J is TRBJ1-1; D might be TRBD1 (5 bases). The CDR3 totals 15 residues. Germline lookup yields CDR1 SGHRS and CDR2 YFSETQ. Trimming left V 0 bases short and J 1 base short, with 10 bases between. Written as DNA, the CDR3 is TGCGCCAGCAGCTTGGCCAGGGCTCCGAACACTGAAGCTTTCTTT. This codes for CASSLARAPNTEAFF. The complete variable domain, with remaining parts taken from reference TRBV5-1 and TRBJ1-1, reads KAGVTQTPRYLIKTRGQQVTLSCSPISGHRSVSWYQQTPGQGLQFLFEYFSETQRNKGNFPGRFSGRQFSNSRSEMNVSTLELGDSALYLCASSLARAPNTEAFFGQGTRLTVV.

This clonotype is labeled as medium-sized (0.01 to 0.1%). The V and J genes are TRBV24-1 and TRBJ2-1; 9 positions match TRBD2. Per the germline V gene, CDR1 is KGHDR and CDR2 is SFDVKD. V trimming: 4 bases; J trimming: 10 bases; junction bases outside the gene matches: 4. This CDR3 has 13 residues. The CDR3 is CATSDMTSGEQFF. The CDR3 DNA reads TGTGCCACCAGTGACATGACTAGCGGAGAGCAGTTCTTC.

This clonotype was detected many times. The genes are TRBV18 and TRBJ2-7, with 8 bases matching TRBD1. J gave up 0 bases and V 2 bases, and 3 bases lay outside the gene matches. The CDR3 is 15 amino acids. The V gene's germline CDR1 is KGHSH and CDR2 LQKENI. The CDR3: CASSPWDRSSYEQYF. The DNA for the CDR3 is TGTGCCAGCTCACCATGGGACAGGAGCTCCTACGAGCAGTACTTC.

This clonotype was detected many times. This sequence joins TRBV12-3 or TRBV12-4 and TRBJ2-3; no clear D gene. There are 12 residues in the CDR3. V lost 6 bases to trimming and J lost 2 bases, with 6 bases between them. CDR3 sequence reads: CASRGVTDTQYF. DNA for the CDR3: TGTGCCAGCAGAGGAGTCACAGATACGCAGTATTTT.

This clonotype was seen ten or more times. V and J are TRBV12-3 or TRBV12-4 and TRBJ2-7, with D tentatively TRBD2 (6 bases). The CDR3 runs to 14 residues. V lost 3 bases and J lost 3, with 12 bases in between. The CDR3 here is CASSFNAGIYEQYF. DNA of the CDR3: TGTGCCAGCAGTTTCAACGCGGGAATCTACGAGCAGTACTTC.

The table lists this clonotype with a few counts. The J gene is TRBJ2-1, the V gene TRBV29-1; D remains unclear. The CDR3 runs 11 residues. Germline CDR1 SQVTM, CDR2 ANQGSEA. Trimming took 5 bases from V and 4 from J, leaving 6 bases between them. The CDR3 reads CSVRRYNEQFF. For the CDR3, the DNA is TGCAGCGTTAGGCGTTACAATGAGCAGTTCTTC.